The 20 T cell receptor beta chains presented below share a single source sample, sequenced in a study of metastatic and nonmetastatic thyroid tumors. Each patient came to thyroid surgery without any prior treatment (of any kind). TCRdb used MiXCR to call clones anew from the PCR reads. The repertoire holds about 25,000 clones, with roughly an eighth as singletons. The specimen sequenced was blood. The origin of the receptors is a female donor with papillary thyroid cancer or a benign thyroid nodule (not recorded which). Some clones in this sample may be carry-over from other donors' samples.

This clone occurred a few times. Just one base apart from a much larger clone, this may be a read error. Other DNA sequences in the same sample also yield this CDR3. This chain uses TRBV5-1 with TRBJ2-5; 7 bases are a match to TRBD2. Per germline, CDR1 SGHRS and CDR2 YFSETQ. The CDR3 has 15 residues. After removal of 7 bases from V and 4 bases from J, the junction contained 13 bases not matched to a gene. DNA for the CDR3: TGCGCCAGCGGGACTGGACTGGCGGGAGTAGAGACCCAGTACTTC. Amino acid sequence: CASGTGLAGVETQYF.

This clone came up many times. This chain uses TRBV4-1 with TRBJ1-4; TRBD1 is a possible D gene (5 bases). CDR1 and CDR2 (germline): MGHRA, YSYEKL. This CDR3 spans 16 amino acids. V gave up 1 base and J gave up 4 bases, with 13 bases separating them. This chain's CDR3 is CASSQGPTEGNEKLFF. The CDR3 region has the DNA TGCGCCAGCAGCCAAGGGCCGACAGAGGGTAATGAAAAACTGTTTTTT.

There are a few counts of this clone. The genes are TRBV10-2 and TRBJ2-1, with D possibly being TRBD1 (5 bases). V lost 0 bases and J 2 bases, leaving 11 bases between the germline ends. Per germline, CDR1 WSHSY and CDR2 SAAADI. This CDR3 spans 16 amino acids. CDR3 residues: CASSESRQGTYNEQFF. CDR3 coding DNA: TGCGCCAGCAGTGAGTCGCGGCAGGGAACCTACAATGAGCAGTTCTTC.

Many counts were recorded for this clone. The chain uses TRBV7-6 and TRBJ2-1, with TRBD2 matching 7 bases. There are 15 residues in the CDR3. Looked up from germline, CDR1 is SGHVS and CDR2 is FNYEAQ. Trimming removed 2 bases from V and 4 bases from J; junction bases left unmatched: 5. CDR3 DNA sequence: TGTGCCAGCAGCTTATACGCGGGAGTATACAATGAGCAGTTCTTC. It codes for CASSLYAGVYNEQFF.

This clone has ten or more counts. The rearrangement uses TRBV4-2 and TRBJ1-2, with 9 bases identical to TRBD1. The V gene end was trimmed by 5 bases and the J gene end by 8 bases; junction bases not matched to a gene: 18. This CDR3 comprises 17 residues. Looked up from germline, CDR1 is LGHNA and CDR2 is YNFKEQ. The CDR3 DNA follows: TGTGCCAGCAGCGTAGCTCTTACCGGGACAGGGATTAAAGGCTACACCTTC. Protein product: CASSVALTGTGIKGYTF.

The rearrangement joins TRBV6-2 or TRBV6-3 to TRBJ2-5; TRBD2 might be the D (5 bases). This CDR3 comprises 14 residues. Germline V gives CDR1 MNHEY, CDR2 SVGEGT. Trimming removed 0 bases at V and 7 bases at J, with 12 bases between. CDR3 nucleotide sequence: TGTGCCAGCAGTTACTCGGCCGGTCGGGGGACCCAGTACTTC. Its protein is CASSYSAGRGTQYF.

In its sample, this clone was seen many times. The J gene is TRBJ1-2, the V gene TRBV6-5; weak D call: TRBD1 (5 bases). CDR1 MNHEY and CDR2 SVGAGI come from the germline V gene. V lost 0 bases to trimming and J lost 8 bases, with 22 bases between them. The CDR3 is made up of 17 amino acids. The CDR3 nucleotides read TGTGCCAGCAGTTACTCGAGTACGCACGCGGGCAGGGTCGGCTACACCTTC. This sequence encodes CASSYSSTHAGRVGYTF.

The chain uses TRBV19 and TRBJ1-2; no firm D call. The length of the CDR3 is 13 residues. The germline V gene has CDR1 LNHDA and CDR2 SQIVND (reference sequence). Deletions cut 3 bases from V and 5 bases from J, with 10 bases between. CDR3 DNA sequence: TGTGCCAGTAGTATTTGGGGTGATTATGGCTACACCTTC. Its translation is CASSIWGDYGYTF.

This clone was picked up many times. V gene TRBV9 combines with J gene TRBJ1-2; no clear D. Germline CDR1 and CDR2: SGDLS and YYNGEE. V was pared by 0 bases and J by 8 bases, with 17 bases between. The CDR3 totals 15 residues. The CDR3 DNA reads as TGTGCCAGCAGCGTAGGAGGTCCATACCAGGAGGGCTACACCTTC. It translates to CASSVGGPYQEGYTF.

This clone was counted many times. The rearrangement joins TRBV5-1 to TRBJ2-5; 9 positions agree with TRBD2. J gave up 4 bases and V 6 bases, and 10 bases lay outside the gene matches. Germline CDR1 SGHRS, CDR2 YFSETQ. This CDR3 has 15 amino acids. This CDR3 is CASKGVAGGGETQYF. CDR3 in DNA: TGCGCCAGCAAGGGAGTGGCGGGAGGGGGAGAGACCCAGTACTTC.

This clone was detected ten times or more. The chain combines TRBV5-8 with TRBJ2-7, with D unclear. CDR3 length: 13 amino acids. Germline lookup yields CDR1 SGHTS and CDR2 YDEGEE. V was pared by 3 bases and J by 5 bases, with 12 bases between. The CDR3 nucleotides read TGTGCCAGCAGCTGGGTCCCCTGGGACGAGCAGTACTTC. This encodes CASSWVPWDEQYF. The full variable domain, completed using reference TRBV5-8 and TRBJ2-7, is EAGVTQSPTHLIKTRGQQATLRCSPISGHTSVYWYQQALGLGLQFLLWYDEGEERNRGNFPPRFSGRQFPNYSSELNVNALELEDSALYLCASSWVPWDEQYFGPGTRLTVT.

This chain joins TRBV20-1 and TRBJ2-1; D might be TRBD1 or TRBD2, each matching 5 bases. The CDR3 is made up of 13 amino acids. Trimming stripped 7 bases from V and 2 bases from J, with 12 bases between. Germline CDR1 is DFQATT and CDR2 is SNEGSKA (reference sequence). Here the CDR3 reads CSGGGGAYNEQFF. CDR3 bases: TGCAGTGGTGGGGGTGGGGCCTACAATGAGCAGTTCTTC.

This clone was found many times. This chain joins TRBV20-1 and TRBJ1-2, with D perhaps TRBD1 (6 bases). In germline, CDR1 is DFQATT, CDR2 SNEGSKA (reference sequence). V was trimmed by 3 bases and J by 7 bases, leaving 9 bases between them. This CDR3 contains 11 residues. CDR3 DNA sequence: TGCAGTGCTAGTCAACAGGGTGGCTACACCTTC. It yields the protein CSASQQGGYTF.

This clone was recorded at least ten times. The rearrangement uses TRBV6-4 and TRBJ1-1; no definite D call. V was trimmed by 4 bases and J by 2 bases, leaving 8 bases between them. Germline CDR1 is MRHNA and CDR2 is SNTAGT. The CDR3 is 13 amino acids. The CDR3 here is CASSVRVNTEAFF. In DNA, the CDR3 is TGTGCCAGCAGTGTCAGAGTTAACACTGAAGCTTTCTTT.

As concerns this clone: This same CDR3 is encoded by further DNA sequences in the sample. The chain joins TRBV4-1 to TRBJ1-5; D is unclear. CDR1 MGHRA and CDR2 YSYEKL come from the germline V gene. Trimming removed 1 base from V and 1 base from J, with 8 bases in between. There are 15 residues in the CDR3. The CDR3 here is CASSQVPGSNQPQHF. The CDR3 bases are TGCGCCAGCAGCCAAGTCCCCGGAAGCAATCAGCCCCAGCATTTT.

A few counts support this clone. The chain employs TRBV6-1 and TRBJ1-2, with 9 positions matching TRBD1. The germline V gene has CDR1 MNHNS and CDR2 SASEGT. With 4 bases clipped from V and 5 bases from J, the junction kept 5 bases outside the gene matches. The CDR3 consists of 14 residues. CDR3 amino acids: CASSAADRGYGYTF. The CDR3 DNA is TGTGCCAGCAGTGCCGCTGACAGGGGGTATGGCTACACCTTC.

This clone was observed at least ten times. The J gene is TRBJ1-4, the V gene TRBV19; tentative D call: TRBD1 (6 bases). Germline V gives CDR1 LNHDA, CDR2 SQIVND (reference sequence). CDR3 length: 16 residues. With 3 bases removed from V and 6 bases from J, the gap between germline ends came to 17 bases. The CDR3 DNA is TGTGCCAGTAGTATGACCTACGGGACACTTGATGAAAAACTGTTTTTT. Its protein is CASSMTYGTLDEKLFF.

This clone was observed many times. The genes are TRBV20-1 and TRBJ1-1; possibly TRBD1 for D (5 bases). The CDR3 runs to 14 residues. Germline values: CDR1 DFQATT, CDR2 SNEGSKA (reference sequence). V was cut by 7 bases and J by 2 bases, with 17 bases left in between. CDR3 nucleotides: TGCAGTGGTAATCCAGGGAGGGGAAACACTGAAGCTTTCTTT. It codes for CSGNPGRGNTEAFF.

This clone has ten or more counts. V usage is TRBV7-8 and J usage is TRBJ1-5, with TRBD1 as a possible D gene (5 bases). V lost 5 bases, J lost 2 bases, and 16 bases lay in between. CDR3 size: 16 residues. Germline assignment: CDR1 SGHVS and CDR2 FQNEAQ. The DNA for the CDR3 is TGTGCCAGCAGCCCGGTGAATCAGGGCGGCAATCAGCCCCAGCATTTT. Protein sequence: CASSPVNQGGNQPQHF.

The genes are TRBV6-5 and TRBJ2-1; D not certain. This CDR3 region has 17 residues. Germline V gives CDR1 MNHEY, CDR2 SVGAGI. V lost 2 bases, J lost 1 base, and 15 bases lay in between. CDR3 sequence reads: CASSYLRQSYSYNEQFF. The DNA for the CDR3 is TGTGCCAGCAGTTACCTTAGGCAGTCTTATTCCTACAATGAGCAGTTCTTC.